Sequencing of this T cell receptor beta chain was carried out in a study of cytotoxic CD8 clonotypes in ibrutinib-treated CLL. The germline gives CDR1 GTSNPN, CDR2 SVGIG (reference sequence). Trimming took 0 bases from V and 2 from J, leaving 10 bases between them. The CDR3 is 14 residues long. Study-wide findings and caveats: There were few public clonotypes, and on treatment they contracted or stayed stable.

The repertoire was sequenced with immunoSEQ multiplex PCR; TCRdb's copy has only in-frame clones and lacks some. Of roughly 170,000 clones in the sample, 70% to 85% are singletons; the top ten hold over 4.5%. Notes on this clone: Its matching antigen is unknown.

This sequence originates from a human donor with chronic lymphocytic leukemia. The V gene is TRBV30, the J gene TRBJ1-2; no definite D call. Specimen: PBMCs, collected after 24 months of ibrutinib treatment. The CDR3 reads CAWSVHGKNYGYTF. CDR3 DNA sequence: TGTGCCTGGAGTGTACATGGGAAGAACTATGGCTACACCTTC.